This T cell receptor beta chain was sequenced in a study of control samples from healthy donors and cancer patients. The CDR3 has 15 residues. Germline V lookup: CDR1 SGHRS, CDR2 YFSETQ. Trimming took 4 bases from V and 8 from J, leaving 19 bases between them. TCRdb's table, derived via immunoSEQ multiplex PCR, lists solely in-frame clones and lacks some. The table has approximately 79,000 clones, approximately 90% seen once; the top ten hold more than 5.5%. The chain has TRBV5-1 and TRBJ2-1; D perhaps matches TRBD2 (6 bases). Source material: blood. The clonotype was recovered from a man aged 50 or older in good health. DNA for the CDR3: TGCGCCAGCAGCCCGGCTCTAGGTTCGGGGGATGAGCAGTTCTTC. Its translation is CASSPALGSGDEQFF. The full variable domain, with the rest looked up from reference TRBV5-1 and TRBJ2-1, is KAGVTQTPRYLIKTRGQQVTLSCSPISGHRSVSWYQQTPGQGLQFLFEYFSETQRNKGNFPGRFSGRQFSNSRSEMNVSTLELGDSALYLCASSPALGSGDEQFFGPGTRLTVL.